This TCR beta chain comes out of a study of regulatory T cells. Germline CDR1 WNHNN, CDR2 SYGVQD (reference sequence). There are 11 residues in the CDR3. V was shortened by 6 bases and J by 5 bases, with 7 bases between the two germline ends. A word on this clone: Its matching antigen is unknown.

The study's findings and limits: Patient CD8+ T cells trended toward lower Shannon entropy than controls.

The PCR used 52 TRBV and 13 TRBJ primers. Clones were sequenced by immunoSEQ multiplex PCR, and TCRdb holds only the in-frame ones, with some missing. The data hold approximately 9,000 clones, with 84% observed a single time. The sample comprised CD8+ T cells sorted from blood. The rearrangement uses TRBV10-1 and TRBJ1-2; D uncertain. The TCR originated in a person aged 18 to 29 with CD3G deficiency. This CDR3 reads CASSHGYGYTF. DNA for the CDR3: TGCGCCAGCAGCCACGGGTATGGCTACACCTTC.